These 15 T cell receptor beta chains came from one sample sequenced in a study of CD8+ T cells in alopecia areata. Extracted from the samples, RNA was reverse transcribed into cDNA to serve as the sequencing template. The table came from immunoSEQ multiplex PCR; TCRdb's copy has only in-frame clones and leaves some out. Of 200,000 to 250,000 clones listed, under 80% are singletons. This sample comprised CD4+ T cells sorted from blood, obtained at week 0. The receptors come from a human donor with alopecia areata.

The chain combines TRBV11-2 with TRBJ1-2, with TRBD1 matching over 7 bases. Germline trimming cut 5 bases from V and 4 bases from J; bases unmatched to any gene: 7. This CDR3 contains 14 residues. CDR1 is SGHAT, CDR2 FQNNGV, per germline. The DNA for the CDR3 is TGTGCCAGCAGCCCCGGGACAGAGATCTATGGCTACACCTTC. Encoded protein: CASSPGTEIYGYTF.

The chain links TRBV5-1 to TRBJ1-6; tentative D call: TRBD1 (6 bases). Germline CDR1 and CDR2: SGHRS and YFSETQ. This CDR3 comprises 13 residues. Trimming pared 2 bases from V and 7 bases from J, leaving 7 bases between. CDR3 region: CASSLTGNSPLHF. In DNA form, the CDR3 reads TGCGCCAGCAGCTTAACAGGGAATTCACCCCTCCACTTT.

The rearrangement links TRBV29-1 to TRBJ2-1; tentatively, D is TRBD1 (6 bases). This CDR3 is 13 amino acids long. Between the trimmed V and J ends, which lost 6 bases and 0 bases, there was a span of 9 bases. Germline CDR1 is SQVTM and CDR2 is ANQGSEA. This chain's CDR3 is CSVPRGSYNEQFF. In nucleotides, the CDR3 is TGCAGCGTCCCCAGGGGCTCCTACAATGAGCAGTTCTTC.

This clone was seen only a few times. The chain uses TRBV15 and TRBJ2-3, with D possibly being TRBD1 (6 bases). Trimming took off 0 bases at V and 2 bases at J, with 12 bases between the two ends. The CDR3 runs 16 residues. Germline V gene data show CDR1 as LNHNV and CDR2 as YYDKDF (reference sequence). The CDR3 coding sequence is TGTGCCACCAGCAGAGATGACAGGACGGACACAGATACGCAGTATTTT. Amino acids: CATSRDDRTDTDTQYF.

The rearrangement joins TRBV29-1 to TRBJ2-3, with D maybe TRBD1 (5 bases). V lost 6 bases and J lost 5, with 18 bases in between. Germline V gene sequence: CDR1 SQVTM, CDR2 ANQGSEA. This CDR3 spans 14 amino acids. The CDR3 loop reads CSVQVGHLLDTQYF. CDR3 coding DNA: TGCAGCGTCCAAGTAGGACACCTGCTAGATACGCAGTATTTT.

This clone was recorded a few times. This rearrangement joins TRBV13 to TRBJ1-6; the match to TRBD1 covers 8 bases. Per the germline V gene, CDR1 is PRHDT and CDR2 is FYEKMQ (reference sequence). CDR3 length: 14 residues. V shed 5 bases, J shed 9 bases, and the junction held 6 bases outside the gene matches. CDR3 DNA sequence: TGTGCCAGCAGCCCGGACAGGGTGGGTTCACCCCTCCACTTT. It translates to CASSPDRVGSPLHF.

The genes are TRBV7-2 and TRBJ2-2; no reliable D call. The germline gives CDR1 SGHTA, CDR2 FQGNSA. Between the trimmed V and J ends, which lost 2 bases and 6 bases, there was a span of 10 bases. The CDR3 runs 14 residues. This chain's CDR3 is CASSLISRAGELFF. As DNA, the CDR3 is TGTGCCAGCAGCTTAATTTCTCGGGCCGGGGAGCTGTTTTTT.

The chain links TRBV19 to TRBJ2-6; possible D gene TRBD1, 6 bases. CDR1 is LNHDA, CDR2 SQIVND, per germline (reference sequence). Trimming took off 4 bases at V and 4 bases at J, with 8 bases between the two ends. This CDR3 comprises 14 residues. Here the CDR3 reads CASSTGAGANVLTF. The CDR3 DNA is TGTGCCAGTAGTACAGGGGCAGGGGCCAACGTCCTGACTTTC.

This chain connects TRBV4-1 to TRBJ2-3; D might be TRBD2 (6 bases). Looked up from germline, CDR1 is MGHRA and CDR2 is YSYEKL. V dropped 0 bases and J dropped 1 base, with 8 bases sitting between them. CDR3 length equals 15 residues. This chain's CDR3 is CASSQDRGGTDTQYF. The CDR3 region has the DNA TGCGCCAGCAGCCAAGATCGCGGGGGCACAGATACGCAGTATTTT.

This clone was observed a handful of times. This chain links TRBV9 with TRBJ1-2; the D is unclear. Trimming left V 0 bases short and J 8 bases short, with 5 bases between. Per the germline V gene, CDR1 is SGDLS and CDR2 is YYNGEE. The CDR3 totals 11 residues. CDR3 in amino acids: CASSVGGGYTF. The CDR3 DNA follows: TGTGCCAGCAGCGTAGGGGGAGGCTACACCTTC.

This clone is classed as medium-sized. This chain joins TRBV11-1 and TRBJ1-4; TRBD1 is a possible D gene (5 bases). The CDR3 is 16 residues long. V lost 1 base and J 6 bases, leaving 15 bases between the germline ends. Per germline, CDR1 SGHAT and CDR2 FQDESV (reference sequence). The CDR3 bases are TGTGCCAGCAGCTTAGACGTGTTCCAGGGAGATGAAAAACTGTTTTTT. Amino acid sequence: CASSLDVFQGDEKLFF.

This rearrangement joins TRBV18 to TRBJ2-1, with 8 bases lining up with TRBD1. The CDR3 totals 13 residues. Per the germline V gene, CDR1 is KGHSH and CDR2 is LQKENI. J gave up 9 bases and V 2 bases, and 3 bases lay outside the gene matches. This CDR3 is CASSPGTGTEQFF. As DNA, the CDR3 is TGTGCCAGCTCACCAGGGACAGGTACTGAGCAGTTCTTC.

There are a few counts of this clone. V and J are TRBV29-1 and TRBJ1-2; 7 bases are shared with TRBD1. Germline V gene data show CDR1 as SQVTM and CDR2 as ANQGSEA. This CDR3 is 13 amino acids long. With 2 bases clipped from V and 4 bases from J, the junction kept 4 bases outside the gene matches. CDR3 amino acids: CSVEQDRFYGYTF. CDR3 nucleotide sequence: TGCAGCGTTGAACAGGACAGGTTCTATGGCTACACCTTC. Variable domain in full (rest from reference TRBV29-1 and TRBJ1-2): SAVISQKPSRDICQRGTSLTIQCQVDSQVTMMFWYRQQPGQSLTLIATANQGSEATYESGFVIDKFPISRPNLTFSTLTVSNMSPEDSSIYLCSVEQDRFYGYTFGSGTRLTVV.

This clone turned up a few times. The rearrangement joins TRBV29-1 to TRBJ1-4, with 9 bases matching TRBD1. Germline loops: CDR1 SQVTM, CDR2 ANQGSEA. Losses at the gene ends were 3 bases for V and 8 bases for J; bases not matched to a gene: 7. The CDR3 spans 14 residues. CDR3 sequence (DNA): TGCAGCGTTGAGAAGGACAGGGGAGGCGAAAAACTGTTTTTT. It encodes CSVEKDRGGEKLFF.

This rearrangement joins TRBV30 to TRBJ1-2, with D maybe TRBD1 (5 bases). CDR3 size: 14 residues. With 1 base removed from V and 3 bases from J, the gap between germline ends came to 12 bases. Germline V lookup: CDR1 GTSNPN, CDR2 SVGIG (reference sequence). The CDR3 reads CAWSGLGVDYGYTF. The CDR3 nucleotides read TGTGCCTGGAGTGGTTTAGGGGTCGACTATGGCTACACCTTC.